Below are 10 T cell receptor beta chains sequenced from a single sample in a study of T cells in localized non-small cell lung cancer. Some clones are missing from TCRdb's copy, which holds only in-frame ones; the method was immunoSEQ multiplex PCR. The sample lists 130,000 or so clones, more than 80% occurring once. The starting material was peripheral blood, obtained before any cancer treatment. These TCRs come from a female donor of 60 years or more with stage I lung adenocarcinoma.

The chain couples TRBV4-1 to TRBJ2-5; no reliable D call. CDR1 is MGHRA and CDR2 is YSYEKL in the germline V gene. This CDR3 has 14 amino acids. V was pared by 1 base and J by 4 bases, with 10 bases between. The CDR3 bases are TGCGCCAGCAGCCAAGTCGTGGACCCAGAGACCCAGTACTTC. The encoded protein is CASSQVVDPETQYF.

The chain recombines TRBV7-3 with TRBJ2-2; 7 bases map to TRBD2. Germline CDR1 SGHTA, CDR2 FQGTGA. CDR3 size: 16 residues. Trimming took 2 bases from V and 2 from J; bases not matched to a gene: 5. For the CDR3, the DNA is TGTGCCAGCAGCTTACATGAGCGGGGAAACACCGGGGAGCTGTTTTTT. This sequence encodes CASSLHERGNTGELFF.

V gene TRBV28 combines with J gene TRBJ1-2; possibly TRBD1 for D (5 bases). Trimming pared 2 bases from V and 6 bases from J, leaving 13 bases between. CDR1 and CDR2 (germline): MDHEN, SYDVKM. The CDR3 is 14 residues long. The CDR3 region is CASSLNGHLNGYTF. The CDR3 bases are TGTGCCAGCAGTTTAAATGGACACTTAAATGGCTACACCTTC.

This chain uses TRBV2 with TRBJ2-7; 11 bases agree with TRBD2. The CDR3 extends over 15 amino acids. Germline lookup yields CDR1 SNHLY and CDR2 FYNNEI. V shed 5 bases, J shed 4 bases, and the junction held 7 bases outside the gene matches. CDR3 nucleotides: TGTGCCAGCAGTACTGGGACTAGCGGAGGATACGAGCAGTACTTC. Residues: CASSTGTSGGYEQYF.

The chain employs TRBV9 and TRBJ2-7, with 9 bases aligning to TRBD2. This CDR3 is built from 15 residues. Germline trimming cut 3 bases from V and 2 bases from J; bases unmatched to any gene: 6. Germline values: CDR1 SGDLS, CDR2 YYNGEE. The CDR3 region is CASSGTSGFTYEQYF. DNA for the CDR3: TGTGCCAGCAGCGGAACTAGCGGGTTCACCTACGAGCAGTACTTC.

V gene TRBV30 combines with J gene TRBJ2-1; TRBD2 might be the D (5 bases). The CDR3 extends over 15 amino acids. V was clipped by 0 bases and J by 0 bases, with 9 bases between them. Germline V lookup: CDR1 GTSNPN, CDR2 SVGIG (reference sequence). The CDR3, as DNA: TGTGCCTGGAGTGTGGGTGGGAGCTCCTACAATGAGCAGTTCTTC. This encodes CAWSVGGSSYNEQFF.

The chain combines TRBV9 with TRBJ2-7, with D tentatively TRBD1 or TRBD2 (5 bases each). CDR3 size: 15 residues. The germline CDR1 and CDR2 sequences are SGDLS and YYNGEE. V was pared by 0 bases and J by 0 bases, with 10 bases between. CDR3 protein: CASSVGGEHSYEQYF. CDR3 nucleotides: TGTGCCAGCAGCGTAGGAGGGGAACACTCCTACGAGCAGTACTTC. Full variable domain (remainder filled in from reference TRBV9 and TRBJ2-7): DSGVTQTPKHLITATGQRVTLRCSPRSGDLSVYWYQQSLDQGLQFLIQYYNGEERAKGNILERFSAQQFPDLHSELNLSSLELGDSALYFCASSVGGEHSYEQYFGPGTRLTVT.

V and J are TRBV15 and TRBJ2-1, with a weak D call TRBD2 (5 bases). V shed 1 base and J shed 8 bases, with 6 bases lying between them. CDR1 LNHNV and CDR2 YYDKDF come from the germline V gene (reference sequence). The CDR3 runs 12 residues. In DNA form, the CDR3 reads TGTGCCACCAGCAGAGCGGAGGATGAGCAGTTCTTC. Its translation is CATSRAEDEQFF.

The genes are TRBV27 and TRBJ2-7, with 10 bases that match TRBD1. After removal of 5 bases from V and 2 bases from J, the junction contained 6 bases not matched to a gene. CDR1 MNHEY and CDR2 SMNVEV come from the germline V gene (reference sequence). This CDR3 spans 15 amino acids. The CDR3 DNA sequence: TGTGCCAGCAGTACCGGGACAGGGGTCCCCTACGAGCAGTACTTC. It translates to CASSTGTGVPYEQYF.

The rearrangement links TRBV9 to TRBJ2-3; D tentatively fits TRBD1 or TRBD2 (5 bases each). This CDR3 region has 15 residues. The germline V gene has CDR1 SGDLS and CDR2 YYNGEE. V was pared by 0 bases and J by 4 bases, with 12 bases between. For the CDR3, the DNA is TGTGCCAGCAGCGTAGGGCAGGGAGTAGCAGATACGCAGTATTTT. The encoded protein is CASSVGQGVADTQYF.